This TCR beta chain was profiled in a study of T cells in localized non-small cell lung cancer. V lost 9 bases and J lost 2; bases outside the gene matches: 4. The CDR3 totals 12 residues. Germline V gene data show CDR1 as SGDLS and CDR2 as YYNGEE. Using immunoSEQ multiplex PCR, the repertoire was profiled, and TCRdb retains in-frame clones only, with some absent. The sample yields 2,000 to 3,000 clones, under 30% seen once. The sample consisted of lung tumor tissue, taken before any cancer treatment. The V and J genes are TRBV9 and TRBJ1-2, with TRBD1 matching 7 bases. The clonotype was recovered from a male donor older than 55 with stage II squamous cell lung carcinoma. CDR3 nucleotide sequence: TGTGCCACCGGGACAGCCAACTATGGCTACACCTTC. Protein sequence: CATGTANYGYTF.